Listed below are T cell receptor beta chains from one sample, sequenced in a study of blood T cell repertoires in COVID-19. TCRdb's copy holds only in-frame clones and misses some; the assay was immunoSEQ multiplex PCR. This sample has 300,000 to 350,000 clones, with 90% found just once. What was sequenced was peripheral blood. The receptors here all came from a woman in her 30s with COVID-19, enrolled during active disease. The CDR3 runs from the conserved cysteine through the conserved F or W. Each record gives: clone size, J gene, D gene, V gene, CDR3 protein, CDR3 DNA. D genes are given only for firm matches. Expanded clones get a size class; other rows say once, few or many, or leave the size out.

. | TRBJ2-7 | TRBD2 | TRBV28 | CASSNRASGTYEQYF | TGTGCCAGCAGTAATCGGGCTAGCGGGACCTACGAGCAGTACTTC
. | TRBJ2-5 | TRBD1 | TRBV7-9 | CASSRQDRDQETQYF | TGTGCCAGCAGCCGACAGGACAGGGACCAAGAGACCCAGTACTTC
. | TRBJ1-5 | . | TRBV6-4 | CASSDSGDDSQQPQHF | TGTGCCAGCAGTGACAGCGGAGACGATAGTCAGCAGCCCCAGCATTTT
. | TRBJ2-7 | TRBD1 | TRBV11-2 | CASSLAGTGGYEQYF | TGTGCCAGCAGCTTAGCTGGGACAGGGGGCTACGAGCAGTACTTC
. | TRBJ1-1 | . | TRBV5-5 | CASSLGGNTEAFF | TGTGCCAGCAGTCTGGGGGGGAACACTGAAGCTTTCTTT
. | TRBJ2-5 | TRBD2 | TRBV5-4 | CASSAPSGAETQYF | TGTGCCAGCAGCGCACCTAGCGGGGCAGAGACCCAGTACTTC
. | TRBJ2-2 | . | TRBV6-5 | CASRLDRNTGELFF | TGTGCCAGCAGACTTGACAGGAACACCGGGGAGCTGTTTTTT
. | TRBJ1-5 | . | TRBV30 | CAWSKDGGGNQPQHF | TGTGCCTGGAGTAAGGACGGGGGAGGCAATCAGCCCCAGCATTTT
. | TRBJ2-3 | TRBD1 | TRBV29-1 | CSLEPRRGPTDTQYF | TGCAGCTTAGAACCCCGCAGGGGGCCCACAGATACGCAGTATTTT
. | TRBJ1-2 | . | TRBV21-1 | CASSKEWALRNYGYTF | TGTGCCAGCAGCAAAGAATGGGCCCTTCGGAACTATGGCTACACCTTC
. | TRBJ1-5 | . | TRBV11-2 | CTSSLNGNQPQHF | TGTACCAGCAGCTTAAACGGGAATCAGCCCCAGCATTTT
. | TRBJ2-2 | . | TRBV10-3 | CATTSSGNTGELFF | TGTGCCACTACTAGCTCGGGGAACACCGGGGAGCTGTTTTTT
. | TRBJ1-2 | TRBD1 | TRBV7-2 | CASSLEQTGRRGGYTF | TGTGCCAGCAGCTTAGAACAGACAGGGAGAAGAGGTGGCTACACCTTC
. | TRBJ1-1 | . | TRBV6-5 | CASSFTQNTEAFF | TGTGCCAGCAGTTTTACTCAAAACACTGAAGCTTTCTTT
. | TRBJ2-3 | TRBD2 | TRBV19 | CASSQPGLARETDTQYF | TGTGCCAGTAGTCAACCGGGACTAGCTCGGGAAACAGATACGCAGTATTTT
. | TRBJ2-5 | . | TRBV11-2 | CASSLRGYQETQYF | TGTGCCAGCAGCTTACGGGGTTACCAAGAGACCCAGTACTTC
few | TRBJ1-2 | . | TRBV6-5 | CASQRAQGGLYGYTF | TGTGCCAGCCAAAGGGCACAGGGAGGGCTCTATGGCTACACCTTC
. | TRBJ1-1 | . | TRBV15 | CATSRVGARGTEAFF | TGTGCCACCAGCAGAGTAGGGGCGCGTGGCACTGAAGCTTTCTTT
few | TRBJ1-1 | TRBD1 | TRBV6-1 | CASSAGTGANLNTEAFF | TGTGCCAGCAGTGCCGGGACAGGGGCGAACTTGAACACTGAAGCTTTCTTT
. | TRBJ2-3 | . | TRBV7-9 | CASSNSLDRGGTQYF | TGTGCCAGCAGCAACTCACTGGACAGAGGGGGAACGCAGTATTTT
. | TRBJ2-7 | TRBD1 | TRBV9 | CASSVAPGQTYEQYF | TGTGCCAGCAGCGTAGCTCCGGGACAGACCTACGAGCAGTACTTC
. | TRBJ2-5 | TRBD2 | TRBV7-2 | CASSYERESPETQYF | TGTGCCAGCAGCTACGAGCGGGAGAGTCCGGAGACCCAGTACTTC
. | TRBJ2-4 | TRBD1 | TRBV5-1 | CASSLGTGDIQYF | TGCGCCAGCAGCTTGGGGACAGGGGACATTCAGTACTTC
. | TRBJ2-7 | TRBD2 | TRBV5-1 | CASSAFTGTSGPYEQYF | TGCGCCAGCAGCGCCTTTACCGGGACTAGCGGTCCTTACGAGCAGTACTTC
. | TRBJ2-5 | TRBD1 | TRBV6-5 | CASSSRTGRETQYF | TGTGCCAGCAGTTCGCGGACAGGGAGGGAGACCCAGTACTTC
. | TRBJ2-1 | TRBD2 | TRBV11-2 | CASSSTSGRYEQFF | TGTGCCAGCAGCTCGACTAGCGGCCGCTATGAGCAGTTCTTC
few | TRBJ1-5 | TRBD1 | TRBV28 | CASDTGGAYSNQPQHF | TGTGCCAGTGATACAGGGGGCGCGTATAGCAATCAGCCCCAGCATTTT
. | TRBJ1-1 | . | TRBV7-6 | CASSPGRGADTEAFF | TGTGCCAGCAGCCCTGGGAGGGGCGCGGACACTGAAGCTTTCTTT
once | TRBJ1-3 | TRBD1 | TRBV15 | CATSPGQGGGNTIYF | TGTGCCACCAGCCCCGGACAGGGAGGAGGAAACACCATATATTTT
. | TRBJ1-2 | . | TRBV28 | CASSLEQSNYGYTF | TGTGCCAGCAGTTTGGAGCAGTCGAACTATGGCTACACCTTC
. | TRBJ2-7 | . | TRBV2 | CASAEGEGGYEQYF | TGTGCCAGCGCTGAAGGGGAAGGGGGCTACGAGCAGTACTTC
few | TRBJ1-1 | . | TRBV28 | CASSFSRDSEAFF | TGTGCCAGCAGTTTCTCCAGGGATTCTGAAGCTTTCTTT
. | TRBJ1-2 | . | TRBV7-6 | CASSLAAGGDIGGYTF | TGTGCCAGCAGCTTAGCCGCCGGAGGAGACATCGGTGGCTACACCTTC
. | TRBJ2-7 | . | TRBV28 | CASSFPGDGSYEQYF | TGTGCCAGCAGTTTCCCCGGAGACGGCTCCTACGAGCAGTACTTC
. | TRBJ2-3 | TRBD1 | TRBV19 | CASSITGGQQSSTDTQYF | TGTGCCAGTAGTATTACAGGGGGACAACAATCTAGCACAGATACGCAGTATTTT
. | TRBJ2-7 | . | TRBV27 | CASSLAGLPYEQYF | TGTGCCAGCAGTTTGGCGGGACTGCCCTACGAGCAGTACTTC
. | TRBJ2-1 | . | TRBV7-3 | CASSSRGTTDYNEQFF | TGTGCCAGCAGCTCCCGAGGAACTACTGACTACAATGAGCAGTTCTTC
. | TRBJ2-7 | TRBD2 | TRBV10-3 | CATGGTTYEQYF | TGTGCCACCGGGGGGACTACCTACGAGCAGTACTTC
. | TRBJ2-7 | TRBD1 | TRBV27 | CASSPGTVSYEQYF | TGTGCCAGCAGCCCGGGGACAGTTTCCTACGAGCAGTACTTC
. | TRBJ1-1 | . | TRBV21-1 | CASSFGQGCTEAFF | TGTGCCAGCAGCTTCGGACAGGGGTGCACTGAAGCTTTCTTT
. | TRBJ1-2 | . | TRBV6-6 | CASSQRGSYGYTF | TGTGCCAGCAGTCAACGGGGTTCCTATGGCTACACCTTC
. | TRBJ1-5 | . | TRBV19 | CASSDSLEQPQHF | TGTGCCAGTAGTGATTCGCTTGAGCAGCCCCAGCATTTT
. | TRBJ1-1 | TRBD1 | TRBV24-1 | CATGTPGGTLERTEAFF | TGTGCCACCGGCACCCCAGGGGGCACTCTAGAACGCACTGAAGCTTTCTTT
. | TRBJ2-7 | TRBD2 | TRBV13 | CASSLGGRGVEQYF | TGTGCCAGCAGCTTAGGCGGGAGGGGAGTCGAGCAGTACTTC
. | TRBJ1-1 | . | TRBV30 | CASRTGGVTEAFF | TGTGCCTCGCGAACGGGGGGTGTCACTGAAGCTTTCTTT
. | TRBJ1-4 | . | TRBV6-2/TRBV6-3 | CASSYVGKLFF | TGTGCCAGCAGTTACGTCGGAAAACTGTTTTTT
. | TRBJ1-4 | TRBD1 | TRBV6-5 | CASSSGQYNEKLFF | TGTGCCAGCAGTTCGGGACAGTATAATGAAAAACTGTTTTTT
. | TRBJ1-5 | TRBD1 | TRBV12-3/TRBV12-4 | CASSVNRGQPQHF | TGTGCCAGCAGTGTCAACAGGGGCCAGCCCCAGCATTTT
. | TRBJ2-1 | TRBD2 | TRBV9 | CASSAGETSVFYNEQFF | TGTGCCAGCAGCGCAGGAGAGACTAGCGTCTTCTACAATGAGCAGTTCTTC